This TCR beta chain was retrieved from a study of CD8+ T cells in alopecia areata. Study-level results: There were many expanded lesional clones persisting in scalp and blood during tofacitinib. Mice showed clearer TCR sharing than patients did, a gap that was possibly HLA-related. Sequences from scalp samples also cover resident alphabeta T cells of normal skin. The study found higher clonality in lesional than normal scalp, especially in alopecia totalis/universalis.

Extraction and reverse transcription of RNA yielded cDNA as the sequencing template. Assay: immunoSEQ multiplex PCR; the TCRdb copy retains only in-frame clones and omits some. Among hundreds of thousands of clones, 60% were seen once, and the ten largest hold about 0.93%. Noted treatment: oral pan-JAK inhibitor, 5-10 mg twice daily. This clone was seen more than once but under ten times. Its antigen is unknown. Unmatched junction bases numbered 9, after V lost 2 bases and J lost 4 bases. Germline lookup yields CDR1 GTSNPN and CDR2 SVGIG (reference sequence). This CDR3 is 16 amino acids long. The chain has TRBV30 and TRBJ1-1; 11 bases are a match to TRBD1. The sample in question was CD4+ T cells sorted from blood, obtained around week 54, from a patient treated with tofacitinib. The sequence derives from a human donor with alopecia areata. CDR3 in amino acids: CAWSFPRGQGGTEAFF. The CDR3 bases are TGTGCCTGGAGTTTTCCTAGGGGACAGGGGGGCACTGAAGCTTTCTTT.